This TCR beta chain was sequenced during a study of PD-1 blockade in classical Hodgkin lymphoma. Across the study: Patients got intravenous nivolumab 3 mg/kg every 2 weeks.

Remarks on this clone: Its specificity is unknown. Other DNA sequences from this sample encode an identical CDR3 as well.

Time point noted: cycle 4 day 1 (C4D1), after less than 7 weeks of nivolumab. Brentuximab vedotin exposure varied among the patients, all of whom had relapsed after autologous stem cell transplantation. Sequencing used immunoSEQ multiplex PCR; TCRdb keeps in-frame clones, though not all of them. The sample lists roughly 46,000 clones, around 76% seen once, with 9.5% to 15% in the top ten. The CDR3 is 14 amino acids. Germline assignment: CDR1 SEHNR and CDR2 FQNEAQ (reference sequence). Trimming removed 0 bases at V and 5 bases at J, with 8 bases between. General observations from the study: Reports described newly diagnosed patients as having lower baseline TCR diversity than healthy donors. A significant rise in TCR diversity was seen by C4D1 for CD4+ cells but not for CD8+ cells. Baseline diversity resembling that of newly diagnosed patients was seen in complete responders.

This chain connects TRBV7-9 to TRBJ1-5; D gene unclear. This clonotype was sampled from a human donor with classical Hodgkin lymphoma. The starting material was peripheral blood mononuclear cells (PBMCs), obtained before the fourth cycle of nivolumab. CDR3: CASSLAAVYQPQHF. The DNA for the CDR3 is TGTGCCAGCAGCTTAGCAGCGGTGTATCAGCCCCAGCATTTT.